This TCR beta chain is drawn from a study of response to subunit inactivated influenza vaccine. TCRdb processed the RT-PCR reads anew with MiXCR; each CDR3 protein has one entry. The sample yields more than 400,000 distinct CDR3 sequences, approximately 7.2% seen once. As concerns this clonotype: Its cognate antigen is unknown. The germline gene is not matched at one end of the junction; a read error may be the cause.

Overall study findings and caveats: The authors put forward the suggestion that each seasonal influenza vaccination may bring in only a limited number of new T cells.

The sample consisted of PBMCs from blood, taken roughly 24 months after vaccination. This clonotype originated in a man between 45 and 75 years old who received an inactivated influenza vaccine.

The CDR3 protein is CASSYTANTGELFF. CDR3 nucleotide sequence: TGTGCCAGCAGTTACACAGCGAATACCGGGGAGCTGTTTTTT. The chain uses TRBV6-5 and TRBJ2-2, with D unclear. The germline CDR1 and CDR2 sequences are MNHEY and SVGAGI. The CDR3 is made up of 14 amino acids.